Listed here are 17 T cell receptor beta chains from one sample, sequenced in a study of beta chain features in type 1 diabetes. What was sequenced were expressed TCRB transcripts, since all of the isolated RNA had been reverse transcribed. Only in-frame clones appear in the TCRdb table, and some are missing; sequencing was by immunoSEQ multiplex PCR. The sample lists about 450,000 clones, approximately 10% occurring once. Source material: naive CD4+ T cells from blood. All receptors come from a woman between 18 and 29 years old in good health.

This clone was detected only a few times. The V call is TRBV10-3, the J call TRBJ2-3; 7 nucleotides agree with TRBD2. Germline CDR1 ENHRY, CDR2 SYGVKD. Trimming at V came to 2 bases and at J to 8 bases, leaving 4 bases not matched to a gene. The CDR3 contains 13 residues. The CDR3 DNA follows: TGTGCCATCAGTGAGAGTCAGCGGGGTACGCAGTATTTT. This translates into CAISESQRGTQYF.

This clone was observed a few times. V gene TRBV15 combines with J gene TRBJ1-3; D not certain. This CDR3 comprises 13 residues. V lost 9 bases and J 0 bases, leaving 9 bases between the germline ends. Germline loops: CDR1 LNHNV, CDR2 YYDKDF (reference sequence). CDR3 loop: CATRSISGNTIYF. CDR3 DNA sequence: TGTGCCACTAGATCGATCTCTGGAAACACCATATATTTT.

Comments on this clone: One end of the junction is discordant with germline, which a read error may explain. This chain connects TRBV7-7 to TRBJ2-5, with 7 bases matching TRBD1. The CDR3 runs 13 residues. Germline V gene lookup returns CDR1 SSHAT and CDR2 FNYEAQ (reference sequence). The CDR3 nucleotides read TGTGCTAGCAGCGGACAGGATCAAGAGACCCAGTACTTC. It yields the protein CASSGQDQETQYF.

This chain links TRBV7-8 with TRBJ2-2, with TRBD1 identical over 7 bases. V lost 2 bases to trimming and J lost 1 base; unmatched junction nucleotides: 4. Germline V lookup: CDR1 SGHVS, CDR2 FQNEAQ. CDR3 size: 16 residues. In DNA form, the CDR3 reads TGTGCCAGCAGCTTACTTGGACAGGTGAACACCGGGGAGCTGTTTTTT. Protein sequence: CASSLLGQVNTGELFF.

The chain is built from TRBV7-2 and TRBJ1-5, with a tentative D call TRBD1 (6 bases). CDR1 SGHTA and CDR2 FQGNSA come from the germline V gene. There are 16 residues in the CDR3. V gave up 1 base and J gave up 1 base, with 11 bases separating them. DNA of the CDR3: TGTGCCAGCAGCTTAGGATTCGACAGGAGCAATCAGCCCCAGCATTTT. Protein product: CASSLGFDRSNQPQHF.

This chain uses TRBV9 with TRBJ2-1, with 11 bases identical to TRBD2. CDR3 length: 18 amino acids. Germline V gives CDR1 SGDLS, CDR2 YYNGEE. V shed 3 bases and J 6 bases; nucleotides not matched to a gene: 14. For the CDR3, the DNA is TGTGCCAGCAGCGAATACCCTAAACTAGCGGGAGCATTCAATGAGCAGTTCTTC. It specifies CASSEYPKLAGAFNEQFF.

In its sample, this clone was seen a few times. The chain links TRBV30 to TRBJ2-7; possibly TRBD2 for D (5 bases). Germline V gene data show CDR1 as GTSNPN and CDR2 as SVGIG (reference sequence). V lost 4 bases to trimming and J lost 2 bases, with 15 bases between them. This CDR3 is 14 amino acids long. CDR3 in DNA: TGTGCCTGGAAGACGGGATTCGGGGCCTACGAGCAGTACTTC. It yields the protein CAWKTGFGAYEQYF.

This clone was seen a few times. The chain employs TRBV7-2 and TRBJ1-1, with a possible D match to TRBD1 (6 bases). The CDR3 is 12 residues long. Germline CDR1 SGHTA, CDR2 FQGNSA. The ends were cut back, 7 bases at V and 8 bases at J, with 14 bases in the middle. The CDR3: CASNNRVAEAFF. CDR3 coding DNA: TGTGCCAGCAACAACAGGGTAGCAGAAGCTTTCTTT.

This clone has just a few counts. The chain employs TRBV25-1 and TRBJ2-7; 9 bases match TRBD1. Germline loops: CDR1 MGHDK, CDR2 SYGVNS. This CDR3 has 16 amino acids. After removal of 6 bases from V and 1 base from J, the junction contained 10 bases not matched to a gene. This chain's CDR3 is CASSNLGQGFSYEQYF. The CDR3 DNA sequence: TGTGCCAGCAGCAACCTGGGACAGGGCTTTTCCTACGAGCAGTACTTC.

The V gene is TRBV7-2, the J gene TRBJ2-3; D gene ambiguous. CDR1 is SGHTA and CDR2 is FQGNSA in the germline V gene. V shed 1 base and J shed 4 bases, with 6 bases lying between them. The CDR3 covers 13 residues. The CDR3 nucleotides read TGTGCCAGCAGCTTAGACTATCCAGATACGCAGTATTTT. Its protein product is CASSLDYPDTQYF.

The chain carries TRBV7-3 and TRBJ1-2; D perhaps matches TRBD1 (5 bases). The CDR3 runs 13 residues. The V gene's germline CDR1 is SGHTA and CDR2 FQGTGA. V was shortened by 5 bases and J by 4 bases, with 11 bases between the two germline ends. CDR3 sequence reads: CASSPGLGYGYTF. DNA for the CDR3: TGTGCCAGCAGCCCAGGGTTGGGCTATGGCTACACCTTC.

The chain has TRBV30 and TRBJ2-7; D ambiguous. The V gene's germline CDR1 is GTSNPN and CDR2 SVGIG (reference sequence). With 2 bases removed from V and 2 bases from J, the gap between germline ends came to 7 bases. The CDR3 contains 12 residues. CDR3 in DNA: TGTGCCTGGAGTTCCAGGACCTACGAGCAGTACTTC. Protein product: CAWSSRTYEQYF.

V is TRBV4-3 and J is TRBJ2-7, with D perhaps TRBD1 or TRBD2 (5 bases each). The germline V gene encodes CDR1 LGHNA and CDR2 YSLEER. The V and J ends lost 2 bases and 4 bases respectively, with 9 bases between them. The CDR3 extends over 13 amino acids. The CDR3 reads CASSQSWGYEQYF. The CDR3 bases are TGCGCCAGCAGCCAAAGCTGGGGGTACGAGCAGTACTTC.

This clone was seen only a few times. The CDR3, as DNA: TGTGCCAGCAGCTTAGTGACTAGCGGGAGGAGGTCCCAGTACTTC. Amino acid sequence: CASSLVTSGRRSQYF. This chain joins TRBV7-2 and TRBJ2-5; the match to TRBD2 covers 13 bases. V gave up 1 base and J gave up 9 bases; unmatched junction bases: 5. CDR1 is SGHTA and CDR2 is FQGNSA in the germline V gene. The CDR3 covers 15 residues.

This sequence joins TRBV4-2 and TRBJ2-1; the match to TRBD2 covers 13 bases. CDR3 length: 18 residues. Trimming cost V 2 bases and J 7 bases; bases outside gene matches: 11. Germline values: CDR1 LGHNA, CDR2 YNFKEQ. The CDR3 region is CASSQPLGTSGNRNEQFF. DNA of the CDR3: TGTGCCAGCAGCCAACCCCTCGGGACTAGCGGGAACCGTAATGAGCAGTTCTTC.

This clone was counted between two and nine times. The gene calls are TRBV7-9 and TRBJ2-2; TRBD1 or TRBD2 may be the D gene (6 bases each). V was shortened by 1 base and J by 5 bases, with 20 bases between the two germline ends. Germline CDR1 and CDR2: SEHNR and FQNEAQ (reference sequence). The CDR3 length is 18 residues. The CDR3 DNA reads TGTGCCAGCAGCTTAGATCTAAGCCTACGGGGGACAACCGGGGAGCTGTTTTTT. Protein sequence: CASSLDLSLRGTTGELFF.

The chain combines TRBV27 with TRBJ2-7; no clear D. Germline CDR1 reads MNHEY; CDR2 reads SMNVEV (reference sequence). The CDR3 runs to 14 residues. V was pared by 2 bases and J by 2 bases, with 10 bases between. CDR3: CASSLIGGTYEQYF. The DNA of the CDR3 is TGTGCCAGCAGTTTAATTGGCGGAACCTACGAGCAGTACTTC.